The 4 T cell receptor beta chains below were found in one sample sequenced in a study of T cells in Graves' hyperthyroidism and ophthalmopathy. What was amplified from RNA transcripts were TCR beta CDR3 regions. Initially, a first-round RT-PCR of the TCR CDR3 employed the HTBI primer set. MiXCR, run by TCRdb on the multiplex PCR reads, gives a single entry per CDR3 protein. This table holds about 660,000 distinct CDR3 sequences, 45% found once. The sample comprised peripheral blood or thyroid tissue (not recorded which). These receptors were obtained from an adult man with Graves' disease, either hyperthyroidism or ophthalmopathy (not recorded which).

In its sample, this clonotype was seen a few times. V and J are TRBV5-1 and TRBJ1-2, with 7 nucleotides matching TRBD1. Germline CDR1 is SGHRS and CDR2 is YFSETQ. This CDR3 has 16 residues. J was trimmed by 3 bases and V by 2 bases; bases with no gene match: 10. CDR3: CASSFRQGLRDYGYTF. In nucleotides, the CDR3 is TGCGCCAGCAGCTTTCGACAGGGCCTCCGGGACTATGGCTACACCTTC. The entire variable domain, with the rest obtained from reference TRBV5-1 and TRBJ1-2, is as follows: KAGVTQTPRYLIKTRGQQVTLSCSPISGHRSVSWYQQTPGQGLQFLFEYFSETQRNKGNFPGRFSGRQFSNSRSEMNVSTLELGDSALYLCASSFRQGLRDYGYTFGSGTRLTVV.

This clonotype was seen a few times. A read error may produce the germline difference seen at one junction end. This chain uses TRBV24-1 with TRBJ2-5, with D uncertain. The CDR3 spans 13 residues. Germline V gives CDR1 KGHDR, CDR2 SFDVKD. The CDR3: CASSDRVPETQYF. The CDR3 coding sequence is TGTGCCAGCAGTGACCGGGTCCCAGAGACCCAGTACTTC.

This chain joins TRBV20-1 and TRBJ2-3; possibly TRBD1 or TRBD2 for D (5 bases each). Trimming stripped 3 bases from V and 3 bases from J, with 13 bases between. Germline V gene sequence: CDR1 DFQATT, CDR2 SNEGSKA (reference sequence). The CDR3 is 14 amino acids. The DNA of the CDR3 is TGCAGTGCTAGGCTCAGGGCGGGTACAGATACGCAGTATTTT. This encodes CSARLRAGTDTQYF.

This clonotype was seen only once. Being one base from a much bigger clone, this may be a read error. The gene calls are TRBV6-9 and TRBJ1-2; D not resolved. The CDR3 totals 13 residues. The germline CDR1 and CDR2 sequences are MNHGY and SVAAGI. The chain's CDR3 is CASSDSHNYGYTF. In DNA form, the CDR3 reads TGTGCCAGCAGTGATTCGCATAACTATGGCTACACCTTC.